The entry below gives a single TCR beta chain sequence along with its context. Its antigen is currently unknown. The data originate from a study of T cells after yellow fever vaccination. Overall study findings and caveats: FACS-sorted repertoires might harbor abundant contaminating clonotypes from the bulk population. A weaker but faster secondary response was observed, peaking on day 5 versus 15.

A 5'RACE template-switching step, the method used to make TCR cDNA, added a universal primer site and UMIs. TCRdb re-analysed the 5' RACE reads in MiXCR, keeping a single row per CDR3 protein. The sample lists some 320,000 distinct CDR3 sequences; over 8% were seen once. Trimming cost V 1 base and J 4 bases; bases outside gene matches: 6. The CDR3 is 17 amino acids. The chain employs TRBV12-3 or TRBV12-4 and TRBJ2-2, with 10 positions matching TRBD2. The sequences come from PBMCs, collected on the day of the first yellow fever vaccination. The sequence derives from a man younger than 35 who received the YFV17D yellow fever vaccine. The CDR3 nucleotides read TGTGCCAGCAGTTTAGGCAGCGGGGGGGCCGGCACCGGGGAGCTGTTTTTT. Its translation: CASSLGSGGAGTGELFF.